This TCR beta chain was sequenced for a study of CD8 T cells in Susac syndrome. With random hexamers, about 0.45 to 1 ug RNA was reverse transcribed. A single record per CDR3 protein comes from TCRdb applying MiXCR to the immunoSEQ multiplex PCR reads. The data contain hundreds of thousands of distinct CDR3 sequences, 95% of them singletons. Germline-derived CDR1 and CDR2 are SGHRS and YFSETQ. The J segment lost 7 bases and the V segment lost 0 bases, leaving 11 bases of the junction unmatched. The CDR3 extends over 16 amino acids. This receptor was taken from a human donor with multiple sclerosis. Sequenced material: CD4+ T cells from PBMCs. The rearrangement links TRBV5-1 to TRBJ2-7; 9 nucleotides align to TRBD2. CDR3: CASSLDSGGPLDEQYF. The CDR3 coding sequence is TGCGCCAGCAGCTTGGATAGCGGGGGCCCTTTAGATGAGCAGTACTTC. The whole variable domain, filled in from reference TRBV5-1 and TRBJ2-7, reads KAGVTQTPRYLIKTRGQQVTLSCSPISGHRSVSWYQQTPGQGLQFLFEYFSETQRNKGNFPGRFSGRQFSNSRSEMNVSTLELGDSALYLCASSLDSGGPLDEQYFGPGTRLTVT.